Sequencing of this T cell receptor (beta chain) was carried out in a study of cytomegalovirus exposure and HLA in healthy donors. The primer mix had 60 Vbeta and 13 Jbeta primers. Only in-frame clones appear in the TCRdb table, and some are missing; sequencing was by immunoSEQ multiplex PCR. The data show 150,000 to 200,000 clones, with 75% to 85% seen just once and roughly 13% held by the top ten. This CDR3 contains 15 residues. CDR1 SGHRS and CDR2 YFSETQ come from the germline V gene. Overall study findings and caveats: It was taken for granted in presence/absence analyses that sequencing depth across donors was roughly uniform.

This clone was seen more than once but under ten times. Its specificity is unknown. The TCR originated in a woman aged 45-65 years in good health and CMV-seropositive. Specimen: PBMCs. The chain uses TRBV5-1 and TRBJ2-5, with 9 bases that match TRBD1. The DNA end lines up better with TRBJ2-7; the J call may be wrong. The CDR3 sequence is CASSPDGTGYYEQYF. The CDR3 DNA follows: TGCGCCAGCAGCCCGGACGGGACAGGGTACTACGAGCAGTACTTC.